This TCR beta chain is from a study of T-cell memory formation after mild COVID-19. Findings of the study overall: Largely, contracting CD4+ clones fell within CM and EM, and contracting CD8+ clones within EMRA.

The V and J ends lost 3 bases and 0 bases respectively, with 12 bases between them. Germline CDR1 is DFQATT and CDR2 is SNEGSKA (reference sequence). The CDR3 contains 14 residues. TCRalpha and TCRbeta libraries used 5'RACE with constant-segment primers and UMIs. One entry per CDR3 protein, called by TCRdb with MiXCR from the 5' RACE reads. This table has about 340,000 distinct CDR3 sequences, approximately 15% appearing once. Of note for this clonotype: The antigen remains undetermined.

Sequencing was performed on PBMCs or a T cell subset sorted from them (not recorded which). The rearrangement joins TRBV20-1 to TRBJ2-7, with D perhaps being TRBD1 or TRBD2 (5 bases each). This receptor was identified in a man between 18 and 35 years old who had mild COVID-19 (a few samples of this study predate the infection). Cell type and time point are not known. The CDR3 coding sequence is TGCAGTGCTAGGGGGCCGGAGGTCTCCTACGAGCAGTACTTC. Amino acid sequence: CSARGPEVSYEQYF.